Below, 26 T cell receptor beta chains from the same sample are listed, as sequenced in a study of T cells in women clearing cervical HPV infection. The protocol was immunoSEQ multiplex PCR, while the TCRdb copy is restricted to in-frame clones and leaves out a portion. The sample is made up of about 46,000 clones, and the top ten hold 35% of it. The material sequenced was blood buffy coat. The source is a woman aged 18-70 years with a cervical HPV16 infection that either progressed to CIN3+ or cleared (not recorded which).

Of note for this clone: The DNA ends 3 residues before the CDR3 does, and the rest of the CDR3 is filled in from the germline J gene. The V and J genes are TRBV7-3 and TRBJ2-2; 7 bases are shared with TRBD1. Looked up from germline, CDR1 is SGHTA and CDR2 is FQGTGA. CDR3 length equals 14 residues. The CDR3 reads CASSLGQFASPLFF. CDR3 DNA, as far as it was read: TGTGCCAGCAGCTTGGGACAGTTTGCTTCACCG. The whole variable domain, filled in from reference TRBV7-3 and TRBJ2-2, reads GAGVSQTPSNKVTEKGKYVELRCDPISGHTALYWYRQSLGQGPEFLIYFQGTGAADDSGLPNDRFFAVRPEGSVSTLKIQRTERGDSAVYLCASSLGQFASPLFFGEGSRLTVL.

About this clone: Read coverage stops 3 residues before the CDR3 terminus; the germline J gene supplies the remainder. This CDR3 is also generated by other DNA sequences in the sample. The chain employs TRBV18 and TRBJ1-3, with no clear D. The ends were cut back, 4 bases at V and 1 base at J, with 11 bases in the middle. This CDR3 has 15 residues. Germline loops: CDR1 KGHSH, CDR2 LQKENI. CDR3 in amino acids: CASSQGRVSGNTIYF. CDR3 DNA (partial): TGTGCCAGCTCACAAGGCCGGGTGTCTGGAAACACC.

As for this clone: The observed sequence ends 3 residues before the CDR3 terminus, with the missing tail filled in from the germline J gene. This rearrangement joins TRBV19 to TRBJ1-6; 9 positions agree with TRBD1. Unmatched junction bases numbered 5, after V lost 1 base and J lost 10 bases. The CDR3 covers 15 residues. Germline V CDR1 and CDR2: LNHDA, SQIVND (reference sequence). CDR3 sequence: CASSIGDRDRSPLHF. CDR3 DNA (partial): TGTGCCAGTAGTATAGGGGACAGGGATCGATCACCC. The whole variable domain, remainder taken from reference TRBV19 and TRBJ1-6, is DGGITQSPKYLFRKEGQNVTLSCEQNLNHDAMYWYRQDPGQGLRLIYYSQIVNDFQKGDIAEGYSVSREKKESFPLTVTSAQKNPTAFYLCASSIGDRDRSPLHFGNGTRLTVT.

Notes on this clone: The CDR3 end falls 3 residues outside the read, so it is completed with the germline J gene. V usage is TRBV2 and J usage is TRBJ2-2, with D unresolved. Germline V gene sequence: CDR1 SNHLY, CDR2 FYNNEI. The germline V and J ends were trimmed by 8 bases and 9 bases, with 10 bases remaining between them. The CDR3 contains 11 residues. The CDR3 DNA, read in part, is TGTGCCAGCCGGGTGGTCCGGGAG. Residues: CASRVVRE. The full-length CDR3 reads as CASRVVRELFF.

To note about this clone: The read ends 3 residues before the CDR3 terminus; that terminus is restored from the germline J gene. The V gene is TRBV16, the J gene TRBJ1-5; 7 nucleotides agree with TRBD1. The length of the CDR3 is 19 residues. Germline assignment: CDR1 KGHSY and CDR2 FQNENV. V was clipped by 0 bases and J by 0 bases; unmatched bases: 11. The CDR3 bases that were read are TGTGCCAGCAGCCAATCTGCGGACAGGCCTCAGTATAGCAATCAGCCC. Translated, it gives CASSQSADRPQYSNQP. The entire CDR3 sequence reads CASSQSADRPQYSNQPQHF.

As to this clone: The read is 3 residues too short to cover the CDR3 end, so that end is filled in from the germline J gene. This sequence joins TRBV5-5 and TRBJ2-7; D is possibly TRBD1 (5 bases). Germline V gene data show CDR1 as SGHKS and CDR2 as YYEKEE (reference sequence). This CDR3 comprises 14 residues. V was cut by 4 bases and J by 3 bases, with 14 bases left in between. CDR3 DNA, as far as it was read: TGTGCCAGCAGCCTCGACAGTCTACGCTACGAG. Translation: CASSLDSLRYE. The full-length CDR3 reads as CASSLDSLRYEQYF.

To note about this clone: The read gets to within 3 residues of the CDR3 end, and the germline J gene fills in the rest. This chain links TRBV2 with TRBJ1-1; D is perhaps TRBD1 (6 bases). This CDR3 is 16 amino acids long. Germline V gene data show CDR1 as SNHLY and CDR2 as FYNNEI. Trimming took off 1 base at V and 6 bases at J, with 18 bases between the two ends. The CDR3 loop reads CASSEVGGANKAEAFF. The sequenced part of the CDR3 DNA is TGTGCCAGCAGTGAAGTGGGGGGGGCGAATAAAGCTGAA.

With respect to this clone: The read ends 3 residues shy of where the CDR3 ends; the end is completed using the germline J gene. This chain connects TRBV2 to TRBJ1-2; 7 bases are shared with TRBD1. Looked up from germline, CDR1 is SNHLY and CDR2 is FYNNEI. Trimming at V came to 7 bases and at J to 6 bases, leaving 2 bases not matched to a gene. The CDR3 extends over 11 amino acids. CDR3 loop: CASTGGDGYTF. Incomplete CDR3 DNA: TGTGCCAGCACAGGGGGAGATGGC.

On this clone: The read halts 3 residues ahead of the CDR3 end, with the missing end drawn from the germline J gene. The rearrangement joins TRBV4-1 to TRBJ2-7; TRBD2 might be the D (6 bases). The CDR3 has 15 residues. Germline CDR1 is MGHRA and CDR2 is YSYEKL. Trimming took off 4 bases at V and 2 bases at J, with 15 bases between the two ends. The sequenced part of the CDR3 DNA is TGCGCCAGCAGCCTCCTGACTAGTTCCCCCTACGAG. Translating it yields CASSLLTSSPYE. The full CDR3 is CASSLLTSSPYEQYF.

As to this clone: The read ends 3 residues early relative to the CDR3; the germline J gene fills the gap. The V call is TRBV6-1, the J call TRBJ1-4; D call uncertain. V was pared by 2 bases and J by 8 bases, with 15 bases between. Germline values: CDR1 MNHNS, CDR2 SASEGT. The CDR3 contains 15 residues. This CDR3 is CASSEQGGIREKLFF. The CDR3 DNA, read in part, is TGTGCCAGCAGTGAACAAGGCGGAATAAGGGAAAAA.

With respect to this clone: The sequenced fragment ends 3 residues before the CDR3 boundary, so the rest is inferred from the germline J gene. The V call is TRBV2, the J call TRBJ1-1; 10 nucleotides agree with TRBD1. Trimming at V came to 5 bases and at J to 1 base, leaving 4 bases not matched to a gene. In germline, CDR1 is SNHLY, CDR2 FYNNEI. The CDR3 has 15 amino acids. CDR3 loop: CASSPRDRGNTEAFF. The part of the CDR3 DNA that was read is TGTGCCAGCAGTCCCCGGGACAGGGGGAACACTGAA. Full variable domain (outside the CDR3, taken from reference TRBV2 and TRBJ1-1): EPEVTQTPSHQVTQMGQEVILRCVPISNHLYFYWYRQILGQKVEFLVSFYNNEISEKSEIFDDQFSVERPDGSNFTLKIRSTKLEDSAMYFCASSPRDRGNTEAFFGQGTRLTVV.

Concerning this clone itself: The DNA ends 3 residues before the CDR3 does, and the rest of the CDR3 is filled in from the germline J gene. This chain links TRBV11-3 with TRBJ1-3; D is uncertain. This CDR3 contains 12 residues. Trimming cost V 10 bases and J 0 bases, with 7 bases left between them. Germline-derived CDR1 and CDR2 are SGHNT and YENEEA. Partial CDR3 DNA: TGTGCCATACAGTTCTCTGGAAACACC. It codes for CAIQFSGNT. The whole CDR3 protein is CAIQFSGNTIYF.

As concerns this clone: The CDR3 goes on 3 residues after the read ends, and that part is filled in from the germline J gene. The chain carries TRBV30 and TRBJ1-1; TRBD1 matches at 7 bases. CDR3 size: 11 residues. Germline V lookup: CDR1 GTSNPN, CDR2 SVGIG (reference sequence). CDR3 amino acids: CAWSDRDEAFF. The CDR3 DNA, read in part, is TGTGCCTGGAGCGACAGGGACGAA.

Notes on this clone: The read stops 3 residues short of the end of the CDR3; the missing end is completed from the germline J gene. The genes are TRBV7-9 and TRBJ1-6; TRBD1 agrees at 8 bases. The CDR3 totals 15 residues. Trimming removed 7 bases from V and 7 bases from J; junction bases left unmatched: 9. In germline, CDR1 is SEHNR, CDR2 FQNEAQ (reference sequence). CDR3 bases read: TGTGCCAGCAACAGACTGGGACAGGCGAATTCACCC. Residues: CASNRLGQANSP. The whole CDR3 sequence is CASNRLGQANSPLHF.

A remark on this clone: The read comes to an end 3 residues before the CDR3 does, leaving the germline J gene to fill in the end. The chain is built from TRBV7-9 and TRBJ1-4; D is possibly TRBD1 (5 bases). The CDR3 extends over 14 amino acids. Germline-derived CDR1 and CDR2 are SEHNR and FQNEAQ (reference sequence). The CDR3 spells CASSSTTGNSPLFF. CDR3 DNA (partial): TGTGCCAGCAGCTCAACTACAGGAAATTCACCA.

Notes on this clone: Read sequence stops 3 residues before the CDR3 end, and the germline J gene provides the missing end. J is TRBJ1-1 and V is TRBV10-3, with D possibly being TRBD1 (6 bases). V lost 3 bases, J lost 2 bases, and 13 bases lay in between. The CDR3 loop spans 15 amino acids. Germline CDR1 ENHRY, CDR2 SYGVKD. CDR3 in amino acids: CAISDLQGPNTEAFF. CDR3 DNA, as far as it was read: TGTGCCATCAGTGATTTACAGGGTCCAAACACTGAA.

Turning to this clone: Sequencing ends 3 residues short of the CDR3 end; the germline J gene provides the rest. V usage is TRBV19 and J usage is TRBJ2-2; 10 bases line up with TRBD2. Germline V CDR1 and CDR2: LNHDA, SQIVND (reference sequence). This CDR3 is 15 amino acids long. J gave up 4 bases and V 7 bases, and 6 bases lay outside the gene matches. Incomplete CDR3 DNA: TGTGCCAGTACGGGGCTAGCGGGGGTCACCGGGGAG. Amino acids: CASTGLAGVTGE. The entire CDR3 reads CASTGLAGVTGELFF.

Points on this clone: The read terminates 3 residues ahead of where the CDR3 ends, so the germline J gene completes it. The chain is built from TRBV30 and TRBJ2-1; 8 bases match TRBD2. CDR1 is GTSNPN, CDR2 SVGIG, per germline (reference sequence). There are 15 residues in the CDR3. With V trimmed by 8 bases and J by 7 bases, 16 bases remained unmatched. The DNA read from the CDR3 is TGTGCCGGGTCCGGTCCGGGACTAGTAAGGAATGAG. Amino acid sequence: CAGSGPGLVRNE. The CDR3 reads in full as CAGSGPGLVRNEQFF.

As concerns this clone: The read terminates 3 residues ahead of where the CDR3 ends, so the germline J gene completes it. This sequence joins TRBV29-1 and TRBJ2-1; 9 positions agree with TRBD1. The length of the CDR3 is 12 residues. J was trimmed by 8 bases and V by 7 bases; bases with no gene match: 6. Germline V gene lookup returns CDR1 SQVTM and CDR2 ANQGSEA. CDR3 region: CSEDRGSDEQFF. The covered CDR3 bases are TGCAGCGAGGACAGGGGTTCGGATGAG.

About this clone: The read terminates 3 residues before the CDR3 end, so the remaining end is supplied by the germline J gene. This sequence joins TRBV9 and TRBJ1-1; 10 bases agree with TRBD1. The CDR3 is made up of 17 amino acids. The J segment lost 0 bases and the V segment lost 3 bases, leaving 8 bases of the junction unmatched. Germline CDR1 reads SGDLS; CDR2 reads YYNGEE. CDR3 bases read: TGTGCCAGCAGCGCCGGGACAGGGGTTGGCGTGAACACTGAA. Translating it yields CASSAGTGVGVNTE. The whole CDR3 protein reads CASSAGTGVGVNTEAFF. Looking up the rest from reference TRBV9 and TRBJ1-1 gives the full variable domain: DSGVTQTPKHLITATGQRVTLRCSPRSGDLSVYWYQQSLDQGLQFLIQYYNGEERAKGNILERFSAQQFPDLHSELNLSSLELGDSALYFCASSAGTGVGVNTEAFFGQGTRLTVV.

With respect to this clone: The read gets to within 3 residues of the CDR3 end, and the germline J gene fills in the rest. This chain links TRBV5-1 with TRBJ2-7; D unclear. Trimming cost V 7 bases and J 0 bases, with 11 bases left between them. Germline V gene lookup returns CDR1 SGHRS and CDR2 YFSETQ. CDR3 size: 13 residues. The covered CDR3 bases are TGCGCCAGCGAGGCGGATAACTCCTACGAG. It is translated as CASEADNSYE. The CDR3, in full, reads CASEADNSYEQYF.

Regarding this clone: The CDR3 end lies 3 residues beyond the end of the read and is filled in from the germline J gene. V and J are TRBV30 and TRBJ2-2, with D hard to call. Germline CDR1 GTSNPN, CDR2 SVGIG (reference sequence). This CDR3 spans 14 amino acids. V lost 2 bases and J 8 bases, leaving 15 bases between the germline ends. Partial CDR3 DNA: TGTGCCTGGAGTATGTTAGGGTCCGGTGGGGAG. Amino acid sequence: CAWSMLGSGGE. The whole CDR3 is CAWSMLGSGGELFF.

Turning to this clone: The CDR3 end falls 3 residues outside the read, so it is completed with the germline J gene. The V and J genes are TRBV19 and TRBJ2-1, with 7 bases lining up with TRBD2. The CDR3 loop spans 15 amino acids. The trim removed 3 bases at V and 9 bases at J, leaving 11 bases unmatched. CDR1 is LNHDA and CDR2 is SQIVND in the germline V gene (reference sequence). Incomplete CDR3 DNA: TGTGCCAGTAGTATCGGCAGCGGGGTAGGTGGTGAG. Residues: CASSIGSGVGGE. The complete CDR3 sequence is CASSIGSGVGGEQFF.

A word on this clone: The read falls 3 residues short of the CDR3 end, and the missing part is taken from the germline J gene. V is TRBV5-1 and J is TRBJ2-7; the match to TRBD1 covers 8 bases. From germline, CDR1 is SGHRS and CDR2 YFSETQ. V shed 0 bases, J shed 5 bases, and the junction held 4 bases outside the gene matches. The CDR3 runs to 14 residues. Incomplete CDR3 DNA: TGCGCCAGCAGCTTGGCGGACAGGGCCAACGAG. This gives the protein CASSLADRANE. The CDR3 in its entirety is CASSLADRANEQYF.

On this clone itself: The sequenced fragment ends 3 residues before the CDR3 boundary, so the rest is inferred from the germline J gene. V gene TRBV7-3 combines with J gene TRBJ2-2; D possibly corresponds to TRBD1 (5 bases). Germline V gene sequence: CDR1 SGHTA, CDR2 FQGTGA. The CDR3 contains 19 residues. The CDR3 protein is CASSLSGLPGGSGANVLFF. CDR3 DNA (partial): TGTGCCAGCAGCTTAAGCGGCCTTCCGGGCGGCTCTGGGGCCAACGTG.

The part of the CDR3 DNA that was read is TGTGCCAGCAGCTTAAGCGGGCCCCTTTATGGC. It yields the protein CASSLSGPLYG. The full CDR3 sequence reads CASSLSGPLYGYTF. The chain is built from TRBV7-2 and TRBJ1-2; D is unclear. Sequencing ends 3 residues short of the CDR3 end; the germline J gene provides the rest. The CDR3 extends over 14 amino acids. V lost 2 bases and J lost 5, with 12 bases in between. CDR1 and CDR2 (germline): SGHTA, FQGNSA.